A single sample is the source of the 9 T cell receptor beta chains below, sequenced in a study of neurological immune-mediated disorders (dated by TCRdb to between 2017 and 2020). Library generation was performed with 5' RACE. The sequencing machine was an Illumina HiSeq 2500. TCRdb ran its own pipeline on the public reads, namely fastp trimming at Q25 and MiXCR clone calling, and kept in-frame beta chains. Rows merge per CDR3 protein into single entries with the most common DNA and genes. Recorded for this sample are tens of thousands of distinct CDR3 sequences; roughly 15% of them occurred a single time. Less than 20% of the sample rests with the top ten. Sequenced input: PBMCs. Source of these receptors: a woman aged 40 to 50 in good health.

This clonotype was observed at least ten times. The chain links TRBV4-1 to TRBJ2-2; D might be TRBD1 (5 bases). From germline, CDR1 is MGHRA and CDR2 YSYEKL. The CDR3 covers 16 residues. V was clipped by 4 bases and J by 4 bases, with 16 bases between them. CDR3 bases: TGCGCCAGCAGCCCCTTGGACATGATTTCCACCGGGGAGCTGTTTTTT. It is translated as CASSPLDMISTGELFF.

This clonotype was observed at least ten times. The rearrangement uses TRBV5-1 and TRBJ1-6; 7 bases align to TRBD1. The CDR3 is 14 residues long. Germline V CDR1 and CDR2: SGHRS, YFSETQ. V shed 4 bases and J 7 bases; nucleotides not matched to a gene: 5. The DNA for the CDR3 is TGCGCCAGCAGCCAGGGACAGCTAAATTCACCCCTCCACTTT. Its protein is CASSQGQLNSPLHF.

This clonotype was seen repeatedly, ten times or more. J is TRBJ2-5 and V is TRBV15; possible D gene TRBD1, 6 bases. V lost 8 bases, J lost 2 bases, and 9 bases lay in between. The CDR3 contains 12 residues. From germline, CDR1 is LNHNV and CDR2 YYDKDF (reference sequence). CDR3 sequence reads: CATRDRQETQYF. The CDR3 DNA is TGTGCCACCCGAGACAGGCAAGAGACCCAGTACTTC.

This clonotype was counted many times. The chain recombines TRBV15 with TRBJ2-5, with 8 positions matching TRBD2. Trimming cost V 3 bases and J 5 bases; bases outside gene matches: 5. Germline V gene sequence: CDR1 LNHNV, CDR2 YYDKDF (reference sequence). This CDR3 contains 14 residues. CDR3 protein: CATSSPGGRETQYF. CDR3 coding DNA: TGTGCCACCAGCAGCCCGGGGGGGCGGGAGACCCAGTACTTC.

This clonotype was seen at least ten times. The rearrangement links TRBV12-3 or TRBV12-4 to TRBJ2-1; TRBD2 is a possible D gene (6 bases). This CDR3 is 15 amino acids long. V dropped 7 bases and J dropped 0 bases, with 13 bases sitting between them. In DNA, the CDR3 is TGTGCCAGCACGCCGGGAGACGTCTCCTACAATGAGCAGTTCTTC. Translated, it gives CASTPGDVSYNEQFF.

The chain recombines TRBV7-3 with TRBJ2-3, with 10 bases that match TRBD2. Germline CDR1 SGHTA, CDR2 FQGTGA. V lost 5 bases and J lost 4; bases outside the gene matches: 6. This CDR3 comprises 15 residues. CDR3 region: CASSHGTSVADTQYF. The CDR3 nucleotides read TGTGCCAGCAGCCACGGGACTAGCGTCGCAGATACGCAGTATTTT. Complete variable domain (other parts from reference TRBV7-3 and TRBJ2-3): GAGVSQTPSNKVTEKGKYVELRCDPISGHTALYWYRQSLGQGPEFLIYFQGTGAADDSGLPNDRFFAVRPEGSVSTLKIQRTERGDSAVYLCASSHGTSVADTQYFGPGTRLTVL.

This clonotype was seen many times. The V gene is TRBV5-1, the J gene TRBJ1-1; D not resolved. V was clipped by 0 bases and J by 11 bases, with 11 bases between them. The CDR3 length is 12 residues. Germline CDR1 SGHRS, CDR2 YFSETQ. CDR3 region: CASSLDRGTAFF. CDR3 in DNA: TGCGCCAGCAGCTTGGATCGGGGAACGGCTTTCTTT.

At least ten counts were recorded for this clonotype. The rearrangement links TRBV5-1 to TRBJ1-1, with D uncertain. The CDR3 is made up of 13 amino acids. Trimming stripped 1 base from V and 2 bases from J, with 6 bases between. Germline V gives CDR1 SGHRS, CDR2 YFSETQ. The CDR3 sequence is CASSLNVNTEAFF. Here the CDR3 DNA reads TGCGCCAGCAGCTTGAACGTCAACACTGAAGCTTTCTTT.

In its sample, this clonotype was seen many times. The J gene is TRBJ2-1, the V gene TRBV4-1, with 11 bases that match TRBD2. The CDR3 covers 15 residues. Germline V gene lookup returns CDR1 MGHRA and CDR2 YSYEKL. Trimming at V came to 2 bases and at J to 8 bases, leaving 5 bases not matched to a gene. The CDR3 DNA reads as TGCGCCAGCAGCCAACTACTAGCGGGGGTCTATGAGCAGTTCTTC. It translates to CASSQLLAGVYEQFF.